Described below is a single TCR beta chain sequence and its context. Its antigen is currently unknown. These data originate in a study of T cell responses to AZD1222 COVID-19 vaccine. General study results and limits: Just a handful of AZD1222 recipients tested seropositive at baseline. No repertoire was sampled before or during the peak T cell response, only after it. An increase in Spike-specific TCR breadth and depth was observed after two AZD1222 doses.

The germline V and J ends were trimmed by 3 bases and 2 bases, with 11 bases remaining between them. The germline CDR1 and CDR2 sequences are ENHRY and SYGVKD. This CDR3 is 16 amino acids long. Sequenced by immunoSEQ multiplex PCR; TCRdb stores in-frame clones only, minus some. The profile shows under 150,000 clones, just over 90% of them singletons. The chain has TRBV10-3 and TRBJ2-6; D is possibly TRBD1 (6 bases). This sample comprised peripheral blood, obtained on day 0 of MenACWY control vaccination. The sequence was collected from an adult in good health. The CDR3 nucleotides are TGTGCCATCAGTGAACAGGGTCTTCCTGGGGCCAACGTCCTGACTTTC. It is translated as CAISEQGLPGANVLTF.